This paragraph reports one T cell receptor beta chain. Participants comprised healthy donors of bone marrow. The PCR made use of 60 Vbeta and 13 Jbeta primers. Libraries were prepared by immunoSEQ multiplex PCR; TCRdb keeps only in-frame clonotypes and omits some of them. The table lists about 150,000 clones, 60% to 85% of them singletons, with around 6.5% in the top ten. V lost 5 bases to trimming and J lost 1 base, with 15 bases between them. The germline V gene encodes CDR1 SGDLS and CDR2 YYNGEE. The CDR3 has 15 residues. This specimen belongs to a study of cytomegalovirus exposure and HLA in healthy donors.

The sample comprised PBMCs. This TCR was sampled from a man between 50 and 59 years old in good health and CMV-seropositive. The V call is TRBV9, the J call TRBJ2-5; possibly TRBD1 for D (6 bases). CDR3 protein: CASSKDRDIQETQYF. CDR3 sequence (DNA): TGTGCCAGCAGTAAGGACCGGGACATCCAAGAGACCCAGTACTTC. Filled out from reference TRBV9 and TRBJ2-5, the complete variable domain reads DSGVTQTPKHLITATGQRVTLRCSPRSGDLSVYWYQQSLDQGLQFLIQYYNGEERAKGNILERFSAQQFPDLHSELNLSSLELGDSALYFCASSKDRDIQETQYFGPGTRLLVL.